This T cell receptor (beta chain) was sequenced for a study of T cell responses to AZD1222 COVID-19 vaccine. On this clone: Its antigen is undetermined.

The method was immunoSEQ multiplex PCR; TCRdb's version includes in-frame clones alone and lacks a portion of them. The sample totals over 130,000 clones. The CDR3 has 13 amino acids. Germline trimming cut 8 bases from V and 2 bases from J; bases unmatched to any gene: 6. Germline CDR1 is SGHVS and CDR2 is FNYEAQ. Findings and caveats of the study: It was only after the peak T cell response that any repertoires were sampled. Spike-specific TCR repertoires showed rising breadth and depth after two AZD1222 doses.

Sequences were obtained from peripheral blood. This chain joins TRBV7-6 and TRBJ2-7; 7 bases align to TRBD2. The clonotype was recovered from an adult in good health. The CDR3 DNA reads as TGTGCCAGCGGGGCTAGCGGCACCTACGAGCAGTACTTC. It codes for CASGASGTYEQYF. Variable domain in full (rest from reference TRBV7-6 and TRBJ2-7): GAGVSQSPRYKVTKRGQDVALRCDPISGHVSLYWYRQALGQGPEFLTYFNYEAQQDKSGLPNDRFSAERPEGSISTLTIQRTEQRDSAMYRCASGASGTYEQYFGPGTRLTVT.